Only a few counts were recorded for the clone carrying this TCR beta chain. Its target is not known. The sample comes from a study of identical twins. Points from the study as a whole: Within monozygotic twins, out-of-frame TCR alpha sharing was underestimated by the models. Beta out-of-frame sequences showed weaker excess sharing between twins.

Per germline, CDR1 LGHDT and CDR2 YNNKEL (reference sequence). The CDR3 spans 15 residues. Trimming removed 1 base from V and 1 base from J, with 11 bases in between. TCRdb reprocessed the 5' RACE reads with MiXCR, giving one entry per CDR3 protein. The top ten clones hold approximately 0.25% of a sample with around 1.7 million distinct CDR3 sequences, about 32% of them seen once. The chain links TRBV3-1 to TRBJ2-7, with a tentative D call TRBD2 (6 bases). This clonotype was obtained from a newborn girl in good health. Sequencing was done on a sample of cord blood. In DNA, the CDR3 is TGTGCCAGCAGCCAAGTAGCGGCCCCATCCTACGAGCAGTACTTC. Translating gives CASSQVAAPSYEQYF.